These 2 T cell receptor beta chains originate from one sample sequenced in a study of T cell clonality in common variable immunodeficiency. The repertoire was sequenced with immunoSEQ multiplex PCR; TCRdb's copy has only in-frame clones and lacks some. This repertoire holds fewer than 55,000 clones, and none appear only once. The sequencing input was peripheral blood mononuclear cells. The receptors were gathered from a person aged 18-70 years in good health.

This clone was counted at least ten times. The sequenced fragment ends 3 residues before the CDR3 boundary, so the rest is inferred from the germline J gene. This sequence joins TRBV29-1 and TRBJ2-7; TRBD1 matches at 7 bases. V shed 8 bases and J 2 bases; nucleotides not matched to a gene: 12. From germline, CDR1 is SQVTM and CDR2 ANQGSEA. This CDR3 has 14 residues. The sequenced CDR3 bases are TGCAGCTTCTGCTCGGACAGGTGTGCCTACGAG. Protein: CSFCSDRCAYE. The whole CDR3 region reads CSFCSDRCAYEQYF.

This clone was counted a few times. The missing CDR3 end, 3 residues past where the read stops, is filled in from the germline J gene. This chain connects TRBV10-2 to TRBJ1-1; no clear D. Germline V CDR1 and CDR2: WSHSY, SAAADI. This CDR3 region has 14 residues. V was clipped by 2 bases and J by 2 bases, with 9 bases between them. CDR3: CASSEAGPNTEAFF. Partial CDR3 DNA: TGCGCCAGCAGTGAGGCAGGCCCAAACACTGAA.